The clone carrying this T cell receptor (beta chain) turned up a few times. Mouse names are used for the genes. With the read ending 4 residues before the CDR3 end, the germline J gene is used to fill in that end. Sorting of pooled cutaneous lymph node cells was based on CD4, CD8alpha, NKG2D, NKG2ACE and other markers. This specimen comes from a study of CD8+ T cells in alopecia areata. Sequencing relied on a cDNA template that was reverse transcribed from extracted RNA. Here immunoSEQ multiplex PCR was the method, and the copy in TCRdb shows in-frame clones only, minus some. The data show around 18,000 clones, with none appearing a single time. The germline gives CDR1 NNHDY, CDR2 SYVADS. The V gene end was trimmed by 2 bases and the J gene end by 0 bases; junction bases not matched to a gene: 4. The CDR3 loop spans 16 amino acids.

The chain has TRBV13-3 and TRBJ2-5; 9 bases fit TRBD2. Sequencing was done on a sample of CD8+ T cells sorted from a lymph node. This TCR came from a C3H/HeJ mouse with alopecia areata. The MHC haplotype recorded for the strain is H2-k. The CDR3: CASSEWTGVNQDTQYF. The sequenced part of the CDR3 DNA is TGTGCCAGCAGTGAATGGACTGGGGTTAACCAAGAC.